This T cell receptor (beta chain) is drawn from a study of OX40 agonist ivuxolimab in advanced cancers. About the study: Ivuxolimab, which patients received intravenously every 2 weeks, was dosed at 0.01 to 10 mg/kg. Patients achieving partial responses numbered three: one hepatocellular carcinoma case and two cutaneous melanoma cases.

The protocol was immunoSEQ multiplex PCR, while the TCRdb copy is restricted to in-frame clones and leaves out a portion. The data contain some 19,000 clones, approximately 87% of them singletons. Germline loops: CDR1 SEHNR, CDR2 FQNEAQ (reference sequence). J gave up 9 bases and V 5 bases, and 5 bases lay outside the gene matches. The CDR3 extends over 14 amino acids. Study findings and constraints: CD4+ and CD8+ blood T cells expanded clonally by week 6 at 0.1 to 3.0 mg/kg.

It was autoimmune disease history or systemic immunosuppression that excluded patients. This clone was detected only once. Its cognate antigen is unknown. This sequence joins TRBV7-9 and TRBJ2-1; 12 nucleotides agree with TRBD2. This material consisted of CD4+ or CD8+ T cells sorted from blood, taken in a trial of the OX40 agonist ivuxolimab. The TCR was taken from an adult with an advanced solid tumor such as melanoma, head and neck, liver or kidney cancer. The CDR3 is CASSRLAGVVEQFF. The CDR3 DNA reads TGTGCCAGCAGCAGACTAGCGGGAGTGGTTGAGCAGTTCTTC.